This entry describes one TCR beta chain. The data originate from a study of blood T cell repertoires in COVID-19. V was cut by 3 bases and J by 1 base, with 14 bases left in between. This CDR3 contains 16 residues. Germline V gene lookup returns CDR1 MNHNS and CDR2 SASEGT. The assay was immunoSEQ multiplex PCR, and TCRdb's table has in-frame clones only and misses some. The sample includes hundreds of thousands of clones, 88% seen only once; the top ten take around 2%. Each participant's cohort was designated according to participant-reported clinical history. The V call is TRBV6-1, the J call TRBJ2-3, with D perhaps matching TRBD2 (5 bases). Input material: PBMCs or T cells enriched from blood (not recorded which). This sequence originates from an older woman in a cohort exposed to, infected with or recovered from COVID-19 (not recorded which). The DNA of the CDR3 is TGTGCCAGCAGTGATCTAGGACTCCCTGGCACAGATACGCAGTATTTT. Amino acids: CASSDLGLPGTDTQYF.